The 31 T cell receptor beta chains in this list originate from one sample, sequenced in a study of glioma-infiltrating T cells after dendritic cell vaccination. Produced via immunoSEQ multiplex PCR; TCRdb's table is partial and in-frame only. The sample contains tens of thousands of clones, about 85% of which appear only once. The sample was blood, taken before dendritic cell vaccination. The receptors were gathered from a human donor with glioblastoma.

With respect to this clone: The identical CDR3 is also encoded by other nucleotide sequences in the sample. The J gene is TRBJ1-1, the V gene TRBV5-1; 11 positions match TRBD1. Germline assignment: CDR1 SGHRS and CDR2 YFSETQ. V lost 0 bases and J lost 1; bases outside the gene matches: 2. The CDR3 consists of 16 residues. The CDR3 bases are TGCGCCAGCAGCTTGGGGACAGGGGGCTGGAACACTGAAGCTTTCTTT. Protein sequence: CASSLGTGGWNTEAFF.

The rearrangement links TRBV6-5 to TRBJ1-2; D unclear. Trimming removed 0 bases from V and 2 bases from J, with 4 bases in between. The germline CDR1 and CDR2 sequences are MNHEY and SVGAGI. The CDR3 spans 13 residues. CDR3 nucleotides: TGTGCCAGCAGTTACTCCATCAACTATGGCTACACCTTC. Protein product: CASSYSINYGYTF.

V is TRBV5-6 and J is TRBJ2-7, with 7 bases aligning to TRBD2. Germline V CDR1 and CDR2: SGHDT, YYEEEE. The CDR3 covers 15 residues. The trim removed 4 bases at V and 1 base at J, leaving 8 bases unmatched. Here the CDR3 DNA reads TGTGCCAGCAGCCCTGGTGGGGGAGGGTCCTACGAGCAGTACTTC. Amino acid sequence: CASSPGGGGSYEQYF.

The CDR3 nucleotides read TGTGCCAGTACTGACAGGGGGAACTATGGCTACACCTTC. Its translation: CASTDRGNYGYTF. This chain uses TRBV19 with TRBJ1-2; 9 bases agree with TRBD1. CDR1 and CDR2 (germline): LNHDA, SQIVND (reference sequence). Trimming at V came to 7 bases and at J to 2 bases, leaving 2 bases not matched to a gene. The length of the CDR3 is 13 residues.

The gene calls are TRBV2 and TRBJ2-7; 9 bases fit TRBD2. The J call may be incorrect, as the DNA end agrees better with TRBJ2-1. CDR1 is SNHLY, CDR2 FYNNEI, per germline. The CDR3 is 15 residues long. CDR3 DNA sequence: TGTGCCAGCAGTTCAGGACTAGCGACCTACAATGAGCAGTTCTTC. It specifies CASSSGLATYNEQFF.

The DNA of the CDR3 is TGCGCCAGCAGAGGGGGGGGCTCAGATACGCAGTATTTT. Translation gives CASRGGGSDTQYF. The chain recombines TRBV5-1 with TRBJ2-3, with a possible D match to TRBD2 (7 bases). Trimming removed 5 bases at V and 4 bases at J, with 11 bases between. Germline loops: CDR1 SGHRS, CDR2 YFSETQ. The CDR3 is 13 amino acids.

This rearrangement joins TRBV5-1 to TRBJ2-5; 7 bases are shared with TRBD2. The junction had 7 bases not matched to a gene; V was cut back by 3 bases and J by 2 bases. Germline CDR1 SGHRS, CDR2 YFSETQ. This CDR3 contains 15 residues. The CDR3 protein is CASSYAGTTQETQYF. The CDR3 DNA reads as TGCGCCAGCAGCTACGCCGGGACTACTCAAGAGACCCAGTACTTC.

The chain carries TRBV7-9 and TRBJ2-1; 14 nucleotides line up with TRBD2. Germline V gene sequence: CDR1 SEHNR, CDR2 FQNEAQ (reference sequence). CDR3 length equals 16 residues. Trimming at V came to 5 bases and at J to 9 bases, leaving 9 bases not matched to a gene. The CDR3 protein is CASSTSGTSGRSEQFF. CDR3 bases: TGTGCCAGCAGCACCTCCGGGACTAGCGGGAGAAGTGAGCAGTTCTTC.

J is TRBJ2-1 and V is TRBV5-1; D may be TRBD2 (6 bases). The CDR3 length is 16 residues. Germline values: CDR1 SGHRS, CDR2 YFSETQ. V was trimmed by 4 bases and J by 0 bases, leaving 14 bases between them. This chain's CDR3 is CASSNLAVSSYNEQFF. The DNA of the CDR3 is TGCGCCAGCAGCAACTTAGCGGTGAGCTCCTACAATGAGCAGTTCTTC.

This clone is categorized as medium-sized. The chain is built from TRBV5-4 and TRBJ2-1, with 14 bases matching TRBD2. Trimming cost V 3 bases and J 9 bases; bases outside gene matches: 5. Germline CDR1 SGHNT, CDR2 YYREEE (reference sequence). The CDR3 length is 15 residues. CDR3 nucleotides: TGTGCCAGCAGCTCCGGACTAGCGGGAGGATTTGAGCAGTTCTTC. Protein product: CASSSGLAGGFEQFF.

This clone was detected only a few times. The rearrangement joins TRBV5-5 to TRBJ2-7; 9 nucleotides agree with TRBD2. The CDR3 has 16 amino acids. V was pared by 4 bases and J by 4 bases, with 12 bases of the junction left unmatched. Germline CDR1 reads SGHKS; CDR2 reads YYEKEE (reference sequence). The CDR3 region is CASSRTETSGVYEQYF. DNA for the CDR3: TGTGCCAGCAGCCGAACCGAGACTAGCGGAGTATACGAGCAGTACTTC.

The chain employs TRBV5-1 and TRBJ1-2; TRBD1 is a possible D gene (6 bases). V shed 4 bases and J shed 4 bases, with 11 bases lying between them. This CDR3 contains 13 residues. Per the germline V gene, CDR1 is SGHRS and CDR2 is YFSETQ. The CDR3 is CASSTWTAYGYTF. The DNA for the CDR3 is TGCGCCAGCAGCACCTGGACAGCCTATGGCTACACCTTC. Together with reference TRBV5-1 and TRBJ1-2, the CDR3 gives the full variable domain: KAGVTQTPRYLIKTRGQQVTLSCSPISGHRSVSWYQQTPGQGLQFLFEYFSETQRNKGNFPGRFSGRQFSNSRSEMNVSTLELGDSALYLCASSTWTAYGYTFGSGTRLTVV.

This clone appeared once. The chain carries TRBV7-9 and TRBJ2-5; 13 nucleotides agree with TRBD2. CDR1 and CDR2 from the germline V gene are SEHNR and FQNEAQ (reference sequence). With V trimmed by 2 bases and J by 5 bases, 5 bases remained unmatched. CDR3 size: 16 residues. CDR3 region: CASSLKLAGGTETQYF. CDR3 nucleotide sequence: TGTGCCAGCAGCTTAAAACTAGCGGGGGGGACGGAGACCCAGTACTTC.

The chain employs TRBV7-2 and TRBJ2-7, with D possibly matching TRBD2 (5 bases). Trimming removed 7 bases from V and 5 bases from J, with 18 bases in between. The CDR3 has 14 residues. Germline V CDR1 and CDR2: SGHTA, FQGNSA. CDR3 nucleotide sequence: TGTGCCAGCACGGACTTCAGCCCTTACCACGAGCAGTACTTC. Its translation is CASTDFSPYHEQYF. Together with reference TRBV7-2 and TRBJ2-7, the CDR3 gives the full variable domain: GAGVSQSPSNKVTEKGKDVELRCDPISGHTALYWYRQSLGQGLEFLIYFQGNSAPDKSGLPSDRFSAERTGGSVSTLTIQRTQQEDSAVYLCASTDFSPYHEQYFGPGTRLTVT.

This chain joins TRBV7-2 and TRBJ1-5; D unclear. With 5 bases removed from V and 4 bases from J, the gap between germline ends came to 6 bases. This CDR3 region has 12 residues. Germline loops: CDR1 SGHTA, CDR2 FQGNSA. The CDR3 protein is CASSPYNQPQHF. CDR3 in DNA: TGTGCCAGCAGCCCCTATAATCAGCCCCAGCATTTT.

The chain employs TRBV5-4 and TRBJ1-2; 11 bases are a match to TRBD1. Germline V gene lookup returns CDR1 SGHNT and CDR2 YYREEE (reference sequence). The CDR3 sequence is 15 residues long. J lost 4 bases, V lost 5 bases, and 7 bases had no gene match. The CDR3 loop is CASRPGTGGSYGYTF. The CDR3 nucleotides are TGTGCCAGCAGACCCGGGACAGGGGGTTCCTATGGCTACACCTTC.

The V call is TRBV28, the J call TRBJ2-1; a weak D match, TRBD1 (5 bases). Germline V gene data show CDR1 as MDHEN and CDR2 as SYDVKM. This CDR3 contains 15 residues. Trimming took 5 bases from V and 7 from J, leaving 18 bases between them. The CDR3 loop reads CASSPSGNPGNEQFF. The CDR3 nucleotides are TGTGCCAGCAGTCCCTCAGGGAATCCTGGGAATGAGCAGTTCTTC.

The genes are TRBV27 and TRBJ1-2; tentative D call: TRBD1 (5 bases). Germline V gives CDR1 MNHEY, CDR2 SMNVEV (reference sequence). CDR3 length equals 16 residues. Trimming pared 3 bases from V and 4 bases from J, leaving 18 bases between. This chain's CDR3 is CASSFAGAGQFYGYTF. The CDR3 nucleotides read TGTGCCAGCAGTTTCGCCGGGGCGGGGCAGTTCTATGGCTACACCTTC.

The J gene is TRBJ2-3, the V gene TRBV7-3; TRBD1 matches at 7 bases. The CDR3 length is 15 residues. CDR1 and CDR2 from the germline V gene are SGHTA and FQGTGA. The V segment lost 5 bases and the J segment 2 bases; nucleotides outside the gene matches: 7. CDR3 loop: CASSTPGGPTDTQYF. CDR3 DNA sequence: TGTGCCAGCAGCACTCCAGGGGGACCCACAGATACGCAGTATTTT.

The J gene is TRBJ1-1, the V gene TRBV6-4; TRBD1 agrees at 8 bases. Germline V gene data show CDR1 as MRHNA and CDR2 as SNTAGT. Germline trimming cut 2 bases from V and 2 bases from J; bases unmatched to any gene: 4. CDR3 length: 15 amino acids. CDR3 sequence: CASSDTRGPNTEAFF. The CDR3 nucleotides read TGTGCCAGCAGTGACACCAGGGGGCCTAACACTGAAGCTTTCTTT.

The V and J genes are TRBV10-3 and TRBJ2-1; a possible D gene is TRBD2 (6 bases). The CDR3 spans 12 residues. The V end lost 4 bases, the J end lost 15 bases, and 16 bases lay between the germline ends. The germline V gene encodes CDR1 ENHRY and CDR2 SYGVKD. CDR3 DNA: TGTGCCATCAGTGGCGGGGAGCCCCCTCCGTTCTTC. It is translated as CAISGGEPPPFF.

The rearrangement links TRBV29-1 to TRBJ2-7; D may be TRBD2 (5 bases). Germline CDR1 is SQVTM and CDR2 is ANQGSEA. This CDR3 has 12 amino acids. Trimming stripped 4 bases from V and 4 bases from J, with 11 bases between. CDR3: CSVARGLYEQYF. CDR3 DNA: TGCAGCGTTGCACGGGGTTTATACGAGCAGTACTTC.

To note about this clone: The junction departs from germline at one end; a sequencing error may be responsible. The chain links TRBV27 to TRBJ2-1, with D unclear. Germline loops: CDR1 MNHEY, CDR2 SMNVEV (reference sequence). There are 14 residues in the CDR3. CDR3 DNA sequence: TGCGGAACAAGATACAGCACCTACTACAATGAGCAGTTCTTC. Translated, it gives CGTRYSTYYNEQFF.

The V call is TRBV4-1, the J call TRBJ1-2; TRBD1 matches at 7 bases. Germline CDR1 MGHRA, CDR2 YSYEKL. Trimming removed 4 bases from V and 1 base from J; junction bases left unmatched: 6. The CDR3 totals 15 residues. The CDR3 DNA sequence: TGCGCCAGCAGCCTAAGGACAGGCGTTAACTATGGCTACACCTTC. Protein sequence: CASSLRTGVNYGYTF.

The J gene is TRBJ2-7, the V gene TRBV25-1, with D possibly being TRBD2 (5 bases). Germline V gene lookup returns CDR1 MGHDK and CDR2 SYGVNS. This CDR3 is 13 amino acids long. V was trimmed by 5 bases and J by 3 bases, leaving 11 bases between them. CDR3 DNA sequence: TGTGCCAGCAGTCCGCCCGGGGTCTACGAGCAGTACTTC. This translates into CASSPPGVYEQYF.

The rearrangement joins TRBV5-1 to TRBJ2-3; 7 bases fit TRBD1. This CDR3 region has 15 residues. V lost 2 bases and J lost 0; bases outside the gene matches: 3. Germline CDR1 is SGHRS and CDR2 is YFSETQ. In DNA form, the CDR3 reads TGCGCCAGCAGCTTCCGGGACAGTAGCACAGATACGCAGTATTTT. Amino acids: CASSFRDSSTDTQYF.

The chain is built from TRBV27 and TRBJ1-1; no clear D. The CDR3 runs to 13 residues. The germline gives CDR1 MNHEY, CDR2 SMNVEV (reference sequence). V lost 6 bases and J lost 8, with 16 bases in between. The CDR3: CASRQYESLEAFF. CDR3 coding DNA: TGTGCCAGCAGACAGTATGAGAGCTTGGAAGCTTTCTTT.

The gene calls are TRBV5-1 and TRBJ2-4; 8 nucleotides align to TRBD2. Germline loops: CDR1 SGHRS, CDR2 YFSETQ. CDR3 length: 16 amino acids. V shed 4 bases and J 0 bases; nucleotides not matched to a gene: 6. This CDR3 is CASSPSGGVAKNIQYF. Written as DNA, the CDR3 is TGCGCCAGCAGCCCATCGGGGGGGGTAGCCAAAAACATTCAGTACTTC.

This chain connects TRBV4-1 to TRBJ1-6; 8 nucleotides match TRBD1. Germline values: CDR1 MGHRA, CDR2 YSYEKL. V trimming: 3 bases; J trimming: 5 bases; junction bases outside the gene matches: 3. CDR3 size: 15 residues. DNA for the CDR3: TGCGCCAGCAGCCATCCGACAGGGGATAATTCACCCCTCCACTTT. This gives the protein CASSHPTGDNSPLHF.

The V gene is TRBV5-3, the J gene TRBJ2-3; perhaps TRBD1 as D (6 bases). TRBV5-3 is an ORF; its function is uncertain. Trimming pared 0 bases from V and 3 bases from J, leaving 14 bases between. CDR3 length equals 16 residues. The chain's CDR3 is CARSLEGAQGTDTQYF. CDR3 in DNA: TGTGCCAGAAGCTTGGAAGGTGCCCAGGGGACAGATACGCAGTATTTT.

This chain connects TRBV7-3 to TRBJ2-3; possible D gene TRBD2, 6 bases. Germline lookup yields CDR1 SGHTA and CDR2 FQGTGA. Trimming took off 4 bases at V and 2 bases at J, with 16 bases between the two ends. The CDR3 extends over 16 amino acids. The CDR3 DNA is TGTGCCAGCAGCTCCGGGACTTCGAGGATCACAGATACGCAGTATTTT. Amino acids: CASSSGTSRITDTQYF.